This T cell receptor (beta chain) comes out of a study of T cells after somatic rescue of genetic block. Clones were read by immunoSEQ multiplex PCR, and TCRdb kept only the in-frame ones, dropping some. The sample records over 55,000 clones, around 92% being singletons. The TCR comes from a man aged 40-49 years. The sample was peripheral blood mononuclear cells (PBMCs).

CDR3 bases: TGTGCCACCAGCAGAGATTTAGGGACAGGGGTTGTGGAGACCCAGTACTTC. Translation gives CATSRDLGTGVVETQYF. This rearrangement joins TRBV15 to TRBJ2-5, with 10 bases that match TRBD1. V dropped 0 bases and J dropped 5; count of bases not matched to a gene: 9. The CDR3 is made up of 17 amino acids. Germline CDR1 LNHNV, CDR2 YYDKDF (reference sequence).